The 29 T cell receptor beta chains below were found in one sample sequenced in a study of blood T cell repertoires in COVID-19. Sequencing used immunoSEQ multiplex PCR; TCRdb keeps in-frame clones, though not all of them. The sample lists about 130,000 clones, about four fifths occurring once. The specimen was PBMCs or T cells enriched from blood (not recorded which). The receptors derive from a man aged 50-60 years who had recovered from COVID-19.

CDR3 amino acids: CASSPGQGAGNQPQHF. CDR3 nucleotide sequence: TGTGCCAGCTCACCGGGACAGGGTGCGGGCAATCAGCCCCAGCATTTT. The genes are TRBV18 and TRBJ1-5; 9 bases are a match to TRBD1. CDR3 length: 16 residues. Germline V gives CDR1 KGHSH, CDR2 LQKENI. The ends lost 3 bases at V and 2 bases at J; junction bases unmatched: 5.

Details on this clone: This CDR3 is also generated by other DNA sequences in the sample. This chain links TRBV19 with TRBJ1-5; D unclear. The CDR3 spans 14 residues. Trimming stripped 1 base from V and 0 bases from J, with 4 bases between. The germline CDR1 and CDR2 sequences are LNHDA and SQIVND (reference sequence). CDR3 amino acids: CASSIGYSNQPQHF. CDR3 in DNA: TGTGCCAGTAGTATAGGTTATAGCAATCAGCCCCAGCATTTT.

Only one count was recorded for this clone. CDR3 region: CATSDRDYQPQHF. The DNA of the CDR3 is TGTGCCACCAGTGACAGGGACTACCAGCCCCAGCATTTT. The genes are TRBV24-1 and TRBJ1-5; D possibly corresponds to TRBD1 (5 bases). Germline V CDR1 and CDR2: KGHDR, SFDVKD. This CDR3 is built from 13 residues. V dropped 4 bases and J dropped 7 bases, with 10 bases sitting between them.

CDR3 DNA sequence: TGTGCCAGTAGTCATCTCCGGACGGGAGTCTACGAGCAGTACTTC. Amino acid sequence: CASSHLRTGVYEQYF. The chain is built from TRBV19 and TRBJ2-7, with a possible D match to TRBD2 (6 bases). This CDR3 spans 15 amino acids. The V and J ends lost 5 bases and 3 bases respectively, with 17 bases between them. CDR1 is LNHDA and CDR2 is SQIVND in the germline V gene (reference sequence).

The chain couples TRBV27 to TRBJ1-5; 9 nucleotides agree with TRBD1. From germline, CDR1 is MNHEY and CDR2 SMNVEV (reference sequence). The CDR3 runs 16 residues. Trimming removed 5 bases from V and 4 bases from J; junction bases left unmatched: 9. The CDR3 here is CASSPTGQGKNQPQHF. The DNA of the CDR3 is TGTGCCAGCAGTCCAACTGGACAGGGGAAGAATCAGCCCCAGCATTTT.

This chain connects TRBV19 to TRBJ1-1; TRBD1 agrees at 12 bases. Germline V CDR1 and CDR2: LNHDA, SQIVND (reference sequence). The CDR3 is 14 residues long. The junction had 8 bases not matched to a gene; V was cut back by 8 bases and J by 7 bases. CDR3 amino acids: CASRDRDRGLEAFF. Here the CDR3 DNA reads TGTGCCAGTCGCGACCGGGACAGGGGGCTTGAAGCTTTCTTT.

CDR3 amino acids: CASSRTLEKLFF. The CDR3 bases are TGTGCCAGCAGTAGGACATTGGAAAAACTGTTTTTT. The chain uses TRBV6-2 or TRBV6-3 and TRBJ1-4; D possibly corresponds to TRBD1 (5 bases). The CDR3 is made up of 12 amino acids. V lost 5 bases, J lost 8 bases, and 9 bases lay in between. From germline, CDR1 is MNHEY and CDR2 SVGEGT.

V usage is TRBV3-1 (or the pseudogene TRBV3-2) and J usage is TRBJ2-7, with 10 bases that match TRBD2. Germline-derived CDR1 and CDR2 are LGHDT and YNNKEL (reference sequence). The V segment lost 1 base and the J segment 4 bases; nucleotides outside the gene matches: 1. The CDR3 extends over 14 amino acids. CDR3 in amino acids: CASSQVLAGYEQYF. DNA for the CDR3: TGTGCCAGCAGCCAAGTACTAGCGGGGTACGAGCAGTACTTC.

This chain uses TRBV3-1 (or the pseudogene TRBV3-2) with TRBJ1-1, with a possible D match to TRBD1 (6 bases). CDR3 length equals 14 residues. From germline, CDR1 is LGHDT and CDR2 YNNKEL (reference sequence). Trimming cost V 3 bases and J 5 bases, with 13 bases left between them. In nucleotides, the CDR3 is TGTGCCAGCAGCCAGTACTCAGGGGAGACTGAAGCTTTCTTT. This codes for CASSQYSGETEAFF.

This clone was detected once. V is TRBV9 and J is TRBJ1-5, with D perhaps TRBD1 (6 bases). Trimming removed 3 bases from V and 4 bases from J, with 8 bases in between. This CDR3 has 13 residues. The germline V gene encodes CDR1 SGDLS and CDR2 YYNGEE. The CDR3: CASSAQGNQPQHF. As DNA, the CDR3 is TGTGCCAGCAGCGCGCAGGGGAATCAGCCCCAGCATTTT.

The gene calls are TRBV28 and TRBJ1-6; 9 nucleotides match TRBD1. Germline V lookup: CDR1 MDHEN, CDR2 SYDVKM. V dropped 8 bases and J dropped 0; count of bases not matched to a gene: 5. The CDR3 has 16 residues. In DNA form, the CDR3 reads TGTGCCAGCTACTCGGGACAGGGCTCCTATAATTCACCCCTCCACTTT. Its protein is CASYSGQGSYNSPLHF.

The chain joins TRBV7-2 to TRBJ1-5; TRBD1 matches 11 bases. V shed 3 bases and J 6 bases; nucleotides not matched to a gene: 1. From germline, CDR1 is SGHTA and CDR2 FQGNSA. The CDR3 loop spans 14 amino acids. CDR3 amino acids: CASSLDRGPQPQHF. The DNA for the CDR3 is TGTGCCAGCAGCTTGGACAGGGGGCCTCAGCCCCAGCATTTT.

This chain joins TRBV15 and TRBJ1-3, with D hard to call. The germline V gene encodes CDR1 LNHNV and CDR2 YYDKDF (reference sequence). The CDR3 covers 16 residues. The V end was cut by 1 base, the J end by 4 bases, with 14 bases between. The CDR3 here is CATSRGIEGFGNTIYF. The CDR3 DNA is TGTGCCACCAGCAGAGGAATTGAGGGTTTCGGAAACACCATATATTTT.

V is TRBV9 and J is TRBJ1-2, with 9 bases lining up with TRBD1. The V and J ends lost 3 bases and 7 bases, in that order; junction bases with no gene match: 4. The CDR3 has 13 residues. Germline V gene data show CDR1 as SGDLS and CDR2 as YYNGEE. CDR3 DNA sequence: TGTGCCAGCAGCGACCGGGACAGGGCTGGCTACACCTTC. It specifies CASSDRDRAGYTF.

The genes are TRBV19 and TRBJ1-5, with TRBD1 as a possible D gene (5 bases). Trimming left V 3 bases short and J 2 bases short, with 11 bases between. The CDR3 extends over 15 amino acids. Germline lookup yields CDR1 LNHDA and CDR2 SQIVND (reference sequence). The CDR3 sequence: CASSMEGTRNQPQHF. DNA of the CDR3: TGTGCCAGTAGTATGGAGGGGACCCGCAATCAGCCCCAGCATTTT. The variable domain in full, with the rest retrieved from reference TRBV19 and TRBJ1-5, is DGGITQSPKYLFRKEGQNVTLSCEQNLNHDAMYWYRQDPGQGLRLIYYSQIVNDFQKGDIAEGYSVSREKKESFPLTVTSAQKNPTAFYLCASSMEGTRNQPQHFGDGTRLSIL.

The V and J genes are TRBV6-5 and TRBJ1-2; D may be TRBD1 (6 bases). The CDR3 loop spans 14 amino acids. Per germline, CDR1 MNHEY and CDR2 SVGAGI. Trimming removed 5 bases from V and 5 bases from J, with 15 bases in between. The DNA for the CDR3 is TGTGCCAGCAGTCCTGGACAGCCGAAATATGGCTACACCTTC. It codes for CASSPGQPKYGYTF.

The chain combines TRBV12-3 or TRBV12-4 with TRBJ1-1; D gene unclear. This CDR3 contains 13 residues. Between the trimmed V and J ends, which lost 4 bases and 3 bases, there was a span of 9 bases. CDR3 region: CASSYGSYTEAFF. The CDR3, as DNA: TGTGCCAGCAGTTACGGGAGTTACACTGAAGCTTTCTTT.

This clone was seen more than once but under ten times. The rearrangement joins TRBV6-2 or TRBV6-3 to TRBJ1-5, with 7 bases that match TRBD1. V was pared by 4 bases and J by 7 bases, with 10 bases of the junction left unmatched. Germline CDR1 reads MNHEY; CDR2 reads SVGEGT. The CDR3 covers 15 residues. In DNA, the CDR3 is TGTGCCAGCAGTTCCCTACAGGGGAAGTTCCAGCCCCAGCATTTT. It is translated as CASSSLQGKFQPQHF.

The rearrangement joins TRBV4-2 to TRBJ2-3; maybe TRBD1 (5 bases). Germline V gives CDR1 LGHNA, CDR2 YNFKEQ. V shed 0 bases and J shed 3 bases, with 10 bases lying between them. There are 15 residues in the CDR3. CDR3 protein: CASSQDPRATDTQYF. Here the CDR3 DNA reads TGTGCCAGCAGCCAAGATCCCAGGGCAACAGATACGCAGTATTTT.

J is TRBJ1-4 and V is TRBV5-5, with a possible D match to TRBD1 (6 bases). The length of the CDR3 is 18 residues. The V gene lost 0 bases and the J gene lost 0 bases, with 15 bases spanning the gap. CDR1 and CDR2 from the germline V gene are SGHKS and YYEKEE (reference sequence). Here the CDR3 DNA reads TGTGCCAGCAGCTTGGGGGTTTCAACAGGGTCAACTAATGAAAAACTGTTTTTT. It encodes CASSLGVSTGSTNEKLFF. The full variable domain, with the rest looked up from reference TRBV5-5 and TRBJ1-4, is DAGVTQSPTHLIKTRGQQVTLRCSPISGHKSVSWYQQVLGQGPQFIFQYYEKEERGRGNFPDRFSARQFPNYSSELNVNALLLGDSALYLCASSLGVSTGSTNEKLFFGSGTQLSVL.

The genes are TRBV10-3 and TRBJ2-1, with 12 bases identical to TRBD2. The germline V gene encodes CDR1 ENHRY and CDR2 SYGVKD. The V segment lost 8 bases and the J segment 0 bases; nucleotides outside the gene matches: 5. The CDR3 spans 16 residues. CDR3 residues: CAIATSGGSSYNEQFF. DNA for the CDR3: TGTGCCATCGCCACTAGCGGGGGGAGCTCCTACAATGAGCAGTTCTTC.

This chain uses TRBV12-3 or TRBV12-4 with TRBJ1-2, with D possibly TRBD1 on 6 matching bases. V was clipped by 6 bases and J by 6 bases, with 14 bases between them. This CDR3 is 13 amino acids long. CDR3 nucleotide sequence: TGTGCCAGCAGCCCACAGGGTGTAAATGGCTACACCTTC. This translates into CASSPQGVNGYTF.

This clone was counted a single time. V is TRBV13 and J is TRBJ2-1; possible D gene TRBD1, 6 bases. This CDR3 has 17 residues. V was cut by 5 bases and J by 3 bases, with 20 bases left in between. Germline V CDR1 and CDR2: PRHDT, FYEKMQ (reference sequence). The CDR3 DNA is TGTGCCAGCAGCCGATGGTTTAGGGCAGGGGACTACAATGAGCAGTTCTTC. Amino acid sequence: CASSRWFRAGDYNEQFF.

This chain links TRBV25-1 with TRBJ2-2, with D perhaps TRBD1 (5 bases). Germline V gives CDR1 MGHDK, CDR2 SYGVNS. The V end lost 4 bases, the J end lost 0 bases, and 6 bases lay between the germline ends. The CDR3 totals 14 residues. This CDR3 is CASSGQPNTGELFF. For the CDR3, the DNA is TGTGCCAGCAGTGGACAGCCGAACACCGGGGAGCTGTTTTTT. The entire variable domain, with the rest obtained from reference TRBV25-1 and TRBJ2-2, is as follows: EADIYQTPRYLVIGTGKKITLECSQTMGHDKMYWYQQDPGMELHLIHYSYGVNSTEKGDLSSESTVSRIRTEHFPLTLESARPSHTSQYLCASSGQPNTGELFFGEGSRLTVL.

The V and J genes are TRBV15 and TRBJ1-2; 7 nucleotides agree with TRBD1. CDR3 length: 13 residues. Germline CDR1 and CDR2: LNHNV and YYDKDF (reference sequence). V shed 3 bases and J 7 bases; nucleotides not matched to a gene: 5. CDR3 DNA: TGTGCCACCAGCAGTGACAGGGTCTTTGGCTACACCTTC. Its protein is CATSSDRVFGYTF.

This sequence joins TRBV19 and TRBJ2-3; 7 bases match TRBD1. The germline gives CDR1 LNHDA, CDR2 SQIVND (reference sequence). There are 15 residues in the CDR3. V was pared by 1 base and J by 4 bases, with 5 bases of the junction left unmatched. Written as DNA, the CDR3 is TGTGCCAGTAGTATAGGGACAGGACAAGCAGATACGCAGTATTTT. Translated, it gives CASSIGTGQADTQYF.

The rearrangement links TRBV6-2 or TRBV6-3 to TRBJ1-5; D is ambiguous. The CDR3 totals 14 residues. Germline CDR1 is MNHEY and CDR2 is SVGEGT. V was trimmed by 2 bases and J by 6 bases, leaving 11 bases between them. The CDR3 region has the DNA TGTGCCAGCAGTTACGATAGGGAGGTTCAGCCCCAGCATTTT. This encodes CASSYDREVQPQHF.

The chain has TRBV10-3 and TRBJ1-2; TRBD1 agrees at 10 bases. After removal of 6 bases from V and 8 bases from J, the junction contained 9 bases not matched to a gene. CDR1 is ENHRY, CDR2 SYGVKD, per germline. This CDR3 contains 14 residues. In DNA, the CDR3 is TGTGCCATCAGCGAAGACAGGGGGCAGAAGGGCTACACCTTC. Translation: CAISEDRGQKGYTF.

The gene calls are TRBV7-9 and TRBJ2-2, with 9 positions matching TRBD1. Germline V gene data show CDR1 as SEHNR and CDR2 as FQNEAQ (reference sequence). CDR3 length: 18 residues. Trimming at V came to 6 bases and at J to 4 bases, leaving 15 bases not matched to a gene. The CDR3 coding sequence is TGTGCCAGCAGTGAAGTAGGGACAGGGTTTTTTTTCACCGGGGAGCTGTTTTTT. Amino acids: CASSEVGTGFFFTGELFF.